Presented here are 14 T cell receptor beta chains from one specimen sequenced in a study of T cell responses to AZD1222 COVID-19 vaccine. The assay was immunoSEQ multiplex PCR, and TCRdb's table has in-frame clones only and misses some. The sample has more than 85,000 clones, about 95% seen once; the top ten hold about 3%. This specimen consisted of peripheral blood, obtained 28 days after the second AZD1222 dose. All receptors come from an adult who received the AZD1222 COVID-19 vaccine.

The J gene is TRBJ1-1, the V gene TRBV5-8, with 8 bases identical to TRBD1. The J segment lost 5 bases and the V segment lost 1 base, leaving 7 bases of the junction unmatched. Looked up from germline, CDR1 is SGHTS and CDR2 is YDEGEE. There are 15 residues in the CDR3. CDR3: CASSLHQGAETEAFF. In DNA, the CDR3 is TGTGCCAGCAGCTTGCATCAGGGGGCAGAAACTGAAGCTTTCTTT.

The chain joins TRBV15 to TRBJ1-5; the D is unclear. This CDR3 is 15 amino acids long. The germline V gene encodes CDR1 LNHNV and CDR2 YYDKDF (reference sequence). V lost 4 bases to trimming and J lost 2 bases, with 12 bases between them. CDR3 region: CATSNQGGGNQPQHF. In DNA form, the CDR3 reads TGTGCCACCAGCAACCAAGGAGGAGGCAATCAGCCCCAGCATTTT.

V gene TRBV19 combines with J gene TRBJ2-1; 8 bases map to TRBD1. The CDR3 covers 14 residues. With V trimmed by 7 bases and J by 7 bases, 9 bases remained unmatched. The germline V gene has CDR1 LNHDA and CDR2 SQIVND (reference sequence). The DNA of the CDR3 is TGTGCCAGTACCCATATCGACAGGGGTAATGAGCAGTTCTTC. Residues: CASTHIDRGNEQFF. Based on the CDR3 plus reference TRBV19 and TRBJ2-1, the full variable domain is DGGITQSPKYLFRKEGQNVTLSCEQNLNHDAMYWYRQDPGQGLRLIYYSQIVNDFQKGDIAEGYSVSREKKESFPLTVTSAQKNPTAFYLCASTHIDRGNEQFFGPGTRLTVL.

The rearrangement links TRBV19 to TRBJ1-3; no clear D gene. From germline, CDR1 is LNHDA and CDR2 SQIVND (reference sequence). The CDR3 length is 15 residues. V lost 1 base to trimming and J lost 1 base, with 8 bases between them. Here the CDR3 DNA reads TGTGCCAGTAGTATAGGCGGCAGTTCTGGAAACACCATATATTTT. Residues: CASSIGGSSGNTIYF.

The V gene is TRBV19, the J gene TRBJ1-2; no clear D gene. The CDR3 has 14 residues. Trimming took 2 bases from V and 2 from J, leaving 9 bases between them. Germline-derived CDR1 and CDR2 are LNHDA and SQIVND (reference sequence). The CDR3 coding sequence is TGTGCCAGTAGTATACAACGAGGGAACTATGGCTACACCTTC. Protein sequence: CASSIQRGNYGYTF. The full variable domain, completed using reference TRBV19 and TRBJ1-2, is DGGITQSPKYLFRKEGQNVTLSCEQNLNHDAMYWYRQDPGQGLRLIYYSQIVNDFQKGDIAEGYSVSREKKESFPLTVTSAQKNPTAFYLCASSIQRGNYGYTFGSGTRLTVV.

This clone was found once. The V call is TRBV5-1, the J call TRBJ2-7; the match to TRBD2 covers 7 bases. The trim removed 3 bases at V and 2 bases at J, leaving 5 bases unmatched. Per the germline V gene, CDR1 is SGHRS and CDR2 is YFSETQ. This CDR3 is 14 amino acids long. The CDR3 protein is CASSSELAAYEQYF. DNA for the CDR3: TGCGCCAGCAGCTCTGAGCTAGCGGCCTACGAGCAGTACTTC.

This CDR3 reads CASGPLEETQYF. For the CDR3, the DNA is TGTGCTAGTGGCCCCTTGGAAGAGACCCAGTACTTC. The chain links TRBV12-5 to TRBJ2-5; D unresolved. Trimming left V 6 bases short and J 3 bases short, with 8 bases between. Germline V gene sequence: CDR1 LGHNT, CDR2 FRNRAP. There are 12 residues in the CDR3.

The V call is TRBV6-5, the J call TRBJ2-5, with 7 bases that match TRBD1. The J segment lost 4 bases and the V segment lost 6 bases, leaving 8 bases of the junction unmatched. CDR1 MNHEY and CDR2 SVGAGI come from the germline V gene. CDR3 length: 14 amino acids. CDR3 sequence: CASRASRGIETQYF. DNA of the CDR3: TGTGCCAGCAGAGCCTCCAGGGGGATAGAGACCCAGTACTTC.

As concerns this clone: This sample includes further DNA sequences coding for the same CDR3. This chain uses TRBV7-8 with TRBJ1-1; D unresolved. Germline V gives CDR1 SGHVS, CDR2 FQNEAQ. This CDR3 comprises 13 residues. V lost 3 bases and J lost 0, with 5 bases in between. The CDR3 sequence: CASSLEVNTEAFF. The CDR3 bases are TGTGCCAGCAGCTTGGAGGTGAACACTGAAGCTTTCTTT.

This chain uses TRBV3-1 (or the pseudogene TRBV3-2) with TRBJ1-2; D perhaps matches TRBD1 (6 bases). V was trimmed by 5 bases and J by 0 bases, leaving 13 bases between them. This CDR3 is 15 amino acids long. The germline gives CDR1 LGHDT, CDR2 YNNKEL (reference sequence). Here the CDR3 DNA reads TGTGCCAGCAGCATACGGACAGCCGCTAACTATGGCTACACCTTC. Its translation: CASSIRTAANYGYTF.

This clone was seen a few times. The J gene is TRBJ1-1, the V gene TRBV12-3 or TRBV12-4; D unclear. Trimming pared 7 bases from V and 8 bases from J, leaving 17 bases between. The CDR3 contains 13 residues. The CDR3 is CASTINGPTEAFF. CDR3 in DNA: TGTGCCAGCACCATAAATGGGCCGACGGAAGCTTTCTTT.

The chain joins TRBV12-3 or TRBV12-4 to TRBJ1-1, with D possibly matching TRBD1 (6 bases). V was trimmed by 7 bases and J by 1 base, leaving 10 bases between them. The CDR3 is 13 amino acids. CDR3 DNA: TGTGCCAGCAAGGGGGGTGAGAACACTGAAGCTTTCTTT. It yields the protein CASKGGENTEAFF.

The chain carries TRBV4-2 and TRBJ2-7, with D possibly TRBD2 on 7 matching bases. Germline values: CDR1 LGHNA, CDR2 YNFKEQ. This CDR3 comprises 20 residues. V dropped 0 bases and J dropped 3 bases, with 27 bases sitting between them. CDR3 bases: TGTGCCAGCAGCCAAGATATCGTGGGAGGGGGAGTGGCATTGAGCTACGAGCAGTACTTC. Protein: CASSQDIVGGGVALSYEQYF.

The chain is built from TRBV10-3 and TRBJ2-1, with 7 nucleotides matching TRBD2. This CDR3 is 13 amino acids long. Per germline, CDR1 ENHRY and CDR2 SYGVKD. With V trimmed by 8 bases and J by 7 bases, 8 bases remained unmatched. The CDR3: CAIFGEGLNEQFF. The CDR3 DNA follows: TGTGCCATCTTTGGGGAGGGACTTAATGAGCAGTTCTTC.